These 10 T cell receptor beta chains share one sample of origin, sequenced in a study of PD-1 blockade in classical Hodgkin lymphoma. TCRdb keeps only in-frame clones here, not all; method: immunoSEQ multiplex PCR. The repertoire consists of approximately 21,000 clones, with roughly 90% occurring once and the leading ten covering around 0.38%. As for time point: newly diagnosed, previously untreated cHL patient sample. Isolation of CD4+ T cells from thawed PBMCs was performed by magnetic negative selection. Sequencing input: CD4+ T cells from blood. The receptors shown here come from a human donor with classical Hodgkin lymphoma.

The rearrangement uses TRBV5-6 and TRBJ1-2; TRBD1 is a possible D gene (6 bases). V was pared by 3 bases and J by 5 bases, with 14 bases between. The CDR3 runs 14 residues. Germline lookup yields CDR1 SGHDT and CDR2 YYEEEE. CDR3 sequence: CASSYGQMGYGYTF. For the CDR3, the DNA is TGTGCCAGCAGCTATGGACAGATGGGATATGGCTACACCTTC.

V gene TRBV2 combines with J gene TRBJ2-3; 8 nucleotides line up with TRBD1. This CDR3 is 14 amino acids long. Per germline, CDR1 SNHLY and CDR2 FYNNEI. The V and J ends lost 5 bases and 4 bases, in that order; junction bases with no gene match: 5. CDR3 in amino acids: CASSRTGSADTQYF. The CDR3 nucleotides read TGTGCCAGCAGTCGGACAGGGAGCGCAGATACGCAGTATTTT.

V usage is TRBV11-2 and J usage is TRBJ2-1; tentatively, D is TRBD1 (5 bases). Germline loops: CDR1 SGHAT, CDR2 FQNNGV. The CDR3 runs 18 residues. Trimming removed 4 bases at V and 5 bases at J, with 24 bases between. The CDR3 sequence: CASSSAGLLSKRNNEQFF. CDR3 DNA sequence: TGTGCCAGCAGCTCTGCAGGGTTGCTAAGTAAAAGAAACAATGAGCAGTTCTTC.

The chain employs TRBV9 and TRBJ2-1, with 8 bases that match TRBD1. This CDR3 spans 15 amino acids. Germline CDR1 SGDLS, CDR2 YYNGEE. With 4 bases clipped from V and 2 bases from J, the junction kept 5 bases outside the gene matches. CDR3 nucleotides: TGTGCCAGCAGCATCGACAGGGGACCCTACAATGAGCAGTTCTTC. Its translation is CASSIDRGPYNEQFF.

The CDR3 protein is CASSEGLAGDGYEQYF. The CDR3, as DNA: TGTGCCAGCAGTGAAGGGCTAGCGGGAGACGGGTACGAGCAGTACTTC. The genes are TRBV2 and TRBJ2-7, with TRBD2 matching over 10 bases. V dropped 1 base and J dropped 4; count of bases not matched to a gene: 7. Germline values: CDR1 SNHLY, CDR2 FYNNEI. This CDR3 comprises 16 residues.

This sequence joins TRBV18 and TRBJ2-1; the D gene is possibly TRBD1 (5 bases). Between the trimmed V and J ends, which lost 1 base and 6 bases, there was a span of 7 bases. CDR3 length: 13 amino acids. The germline V gene has CDR1 KGHSH and CDR2 LQKENI. In nucleotides, the CDR3 is TGTGCCAGCTCACCACGGCAGGGCAATGAGCAGTTCTTC. Residues: CASSPRQGNEQFF.

V gene TRBV5-1 combines with J gene TRBJ2-3; the match to TRBD2 covers 8 bases. The V and J ends lost 1 base and 1 base, in that order; junction bases with no gene match: 5. The CDR3 loop spans 16 amino acids. The germline V gene encodes CDR1 SGHRS and CDR2 YFSETQ. The CDR3 reads CASSLSRAGGTDTQYF. CDR3 nucleotide sequence: TGCGCCAGCAGCTTGAGTCGAGCGGGGGGCACAGATACGCAGTATTTT. Full variable domain (rest looked up from reference TRBV5-1 and TRBJ2-3): KAGVTQTPRYLIKTRGQQVTLSCSPISGHRSVSWYQQTPGQGLQFLFEYFSETQRNKGNFPGRFSGRQFSNSRSEMNVSTLELGDSALYLCASSLSRAGGTDTQYFGPGTRLTVL.

The table lists this clone with a count of one. The chain uses TRBV6-6 and TRBJ1-5; D gene ambiguous. The CDR3 totals 13 residues. The germline V gene encodes CDR1 MNHNY and CDR2 SVGAGI (reference sequence). Trimming removed 0 bases from V and 6 bases from J, with 6 bases in between. The DNA for the CDR3 is TGTGCCAGCAGTTACTCCATCGCTCAGCCCCAGCATTTT. Its protein is CASSYSIAQPQHF.

V and J are TRBV29-1 and TRBJ2-3, with 7 bases aligning to TRBD1. Germline-derived CDR1 and CDR2 are SQVTM and ANQGSEA. The V gene end was trimmed by 7 bases and the J gene end by 7 bases; junction bases not matched to a gene: 5. The CDR3 is 11 residues long. In DNA, the CDR3 is TGCAGCGGGGGGACAGCGCATACGCAGTATTTT. Its protein is CSGGTAHTQYF.

The chain links TRBV7-9 to TRBJ2-3; the D gene is possibly TRBD2 (5 bases). V shed 2 bases and J shed 4 bases, with 10 bases lying between them. CDR1 SEHNR and CDR2 FQNEAQ come from the germline V gene (reference sequence). This CDR3 contains 14 residues. The CDR3 protein is CASSLRGAPDTQYF. CDR3 DNA: TGTGCCAGCAGCTTACGGGGTGCTCCAGATACGCAGTATTTT.